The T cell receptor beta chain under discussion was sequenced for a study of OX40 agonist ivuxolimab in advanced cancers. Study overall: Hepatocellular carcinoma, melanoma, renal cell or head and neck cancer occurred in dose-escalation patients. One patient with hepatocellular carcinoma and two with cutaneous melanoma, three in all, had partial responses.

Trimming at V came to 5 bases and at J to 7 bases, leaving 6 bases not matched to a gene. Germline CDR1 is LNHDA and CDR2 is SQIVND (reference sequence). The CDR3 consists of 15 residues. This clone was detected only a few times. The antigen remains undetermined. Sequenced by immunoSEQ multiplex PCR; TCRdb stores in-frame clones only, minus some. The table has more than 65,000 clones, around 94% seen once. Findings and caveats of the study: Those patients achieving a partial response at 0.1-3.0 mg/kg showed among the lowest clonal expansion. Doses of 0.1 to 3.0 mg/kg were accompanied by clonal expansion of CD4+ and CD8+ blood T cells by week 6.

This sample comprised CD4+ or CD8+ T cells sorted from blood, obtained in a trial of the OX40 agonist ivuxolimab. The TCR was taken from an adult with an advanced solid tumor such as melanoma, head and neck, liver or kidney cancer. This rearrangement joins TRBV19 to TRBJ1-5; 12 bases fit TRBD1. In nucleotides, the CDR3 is TGTGCCAGTAGTTTTAGGGACAGGGGGCACCAGCCCCAGCATTTT. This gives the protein CASSFRDRGHQPQHF.